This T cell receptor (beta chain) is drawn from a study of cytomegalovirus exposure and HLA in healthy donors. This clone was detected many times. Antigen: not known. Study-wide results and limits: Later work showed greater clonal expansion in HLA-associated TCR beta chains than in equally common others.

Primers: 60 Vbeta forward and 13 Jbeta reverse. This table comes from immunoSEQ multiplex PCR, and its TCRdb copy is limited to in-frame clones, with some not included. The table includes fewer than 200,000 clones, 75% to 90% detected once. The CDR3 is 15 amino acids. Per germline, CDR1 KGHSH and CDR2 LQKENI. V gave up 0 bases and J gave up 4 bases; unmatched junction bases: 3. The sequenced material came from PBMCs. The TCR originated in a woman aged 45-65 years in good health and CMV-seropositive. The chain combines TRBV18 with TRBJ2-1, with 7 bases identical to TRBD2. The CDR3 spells CASSPPLAVYNEQFF. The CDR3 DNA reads TGTGCCAGCTCACCACCCCTAGCGGTTTACAATGAGCAGTTCTTC.